The 19 T cell receptor beta chains in this list originate from one sample, sequenced in a study of blood T cells in healthy people across ages. Then a second PCR, running about 6 to 12 cycles, was carried out with a sample-barcoded 5' primer and a J-beta primer mix. TCRdb reprocessed the 5' RACE reads with MiXCR, giving one entry per CDR3 protein. The table includes 1 million or so distinct CDR3 sequences, roughly 45% detected once. The sample was blood. These receptors were obtained from a woman aged 55-75 years in good health.

As for this clonotype: This may stem from a read error, because a much larger clone lies one nucleotide away. This chain connects TRBV20-1 to TRBJ2-3, with TRBD2 identical over 10 bases. Germline CDR1 and CDR2: DFQATT and SNEGSKA (reference sequence). The CDR3 runs 16 residues. CDR3 sequence reads: CSADDRSGRVTGTQYF. DNA for the CDR3: TGCAGTGCTGACGACCGAAGCGGGAGGGTGACAGGTACGCAGTATTTT.

This chain joins TRBV5-1 and TRBJ2-1; D gene ambiguous. CDR1 and CDR2 (germline): SGHRS, YFSETQ. Deletions cut 0 bases from V and 8 bases from J, with 9 bases between. The CDR3 is 13 amino acids. Here the CDR3 DNA reads TGCGCCAGCAGCTTGGAGGGCGCACATGAGCAGTTCTTC. Amino acids: CASSLEGAHEQFF.

In this sample, this clonotype turned up a few times. This chain uses TRBV6-6 with TRBJ2-5; D is uncertain. The CDR3 extends over 14 amino acids. The germline CDR1 and CDR2 sequences are MNHNY and SVGAGI (reference sequence). The V end was cut by 5 bases, the J end by 11 bases, with 21 bases between. This CDR3 reads CASSPFWPYNEQYF. Written as DNA, the CDR3 is TGTGCCAGCAGTCCCTTTTGGCCCTACAATGAGCAGTACTTC.

The table lists this clonotype with many counts. Relative to the germline gene, one junction end is altered; a read error may explain this. This rearrangement joins TRBV7-9 to TRBJ2-5; 9 bases agree with TRBD2. The tail of the sequence fits TRBJ2-3 better, so the J call may be wrong. Germline V CDR1 and CDR2: SEHNR, FQNEAQ (reference sequence). CDR3 size: 11 residues. Written as DNA, the CDR3 is TGTGCCAGCAGCCTAGCGGGAACGCAGTATTTT. It encodes CASSLAGTQYF.

This clonotype was seen only a few times. V is TRBV12-3 or TRBV12-4 and J is TRBJ1-4, with TRBD1 identical over 8 bases. Losses at the gene ends were 5 bases for V and 8 bases for J; bases not matched to a gene: 7. There are 14 residues in the CDR3. CDR3 loop: CASSDYQGAEKLFF. In DNA form, the CDR3 reads TGTGCCAGCAGTGATTACCAGGGGGCAGAAAAACTGTTTTTT.

This clonotype was counted only a few times. The genes are TRBV7-8 and TRBJ2-5, with D tentatively TRBD1 or TRBD2 (5 bases each). The CDR3 length is 15 residues. Looked up from germline, CDR1 is SGHVS and CDR2 is FQNEAQ. V dropped 5 bases and J dropped 11 bases, with 24 bases sitting between them. Here the CDR3 reads CASSPGDHRVGEQYF. DNA for the CDR3: TGTGCCAGCAGCCCCGGGGACCACCGAGTGGGAGAGCAGTACTTC.

V and J are TRBV6-5 and TRBJ1-4, with D uncertain. CDR3 length: 16 residues. Germline CDR1 is MNHEY and CDR2 is SVGAGI. The V and J ends lost 0 bases and 3 bases respectively, with 11 bases between them. Here the CDR3 reads CASSYSRPWANEKLFF. CDR3 bases: TGTGCCAGCAGTTACTCCAGACCTTGGGCTAATGAAAAACTGTTTTTT.

The chain links TRBV12-3 or TRBV12-4 to TRBJ1-2; 7 bases fit TRBD1. The CDR3 covers 12 residues. V dropped 7 bases and J dropped 4; count of bases not matched to a gene: 3. CDR3 in DNA: TGTGCCAGCAAAGGACAGGCCTATGGCTACACCTTC. This sequence encodes CASKGQAYGYTF.

This rearrangement joins TRBV6-5 to TRBJ2-7; 8 nucleotides agree with TRBD1. This CDR3 is 16 amino acids long. Trimming took 6 bases from V and 2 from J; bases not matched to a gene: 12. CDR1 is MNHEY and CDR2 is SVGAGI in the germline V gene. This chain's CDR3 is CASRQTRQGSAYEQYF. DNA of the CDR3: TGTGCCAGCAGGCAGACGAGACAGGGGTCTGCCTACGAGCAGTACTTC.

The chain couples TRBV28 to TRBJ2-5; a possible D gene is TRBD2 (5 bases). The better agreement between TRBJ2-7 and the DNA end casts doubt on the J call. This CDR3 region has 13 residues. Germline V lookup: CDR1 MDHEN, CDR2 SYDVKM. Here the CDR3 reads CASTRGGVYEQYF. CDR3 nucleotides: TGTGCCAGCACCCGGGGTGGCGTCTACGAGCAGTACTTC.

The V and J genes are TRBV9 and TRBJ2-7; either TRBD1 or TRBD2 may fit D (5 bases each). With 3 bases removed from V and 0 bases from J, the gap between germline ends came to 13 bases. The CDR3 length is 15 residues. Germline CDR1 is SGDLS and CDR2 is YYNGEE. The CDR3 DNA reads as TGTGCCAGCAGCGAGGGGAGTCTGAGCTCCTACGAGCAGTACTTC. It yields the protein CASSEGSLSSYEQYF.

The genes are TRBV12-3 or TRBV12-4 and TRBJ2-1; perhaps TRBD2 as D (5 bases). Trimming left V 7 bases short and J 4 bases short, with 14 bases between. This CDR3 region has 14 residues. DNA for the CDR3: TGTGCCAGCACTTTGAGGGCCATTTACAATGAGCAGTTCTTC. It specifies CASTLRAIYNEQFF.

There are a few counts of this clonotype. The chain couples TRBV12-3 or TRBV12-4 to TRBJ2-7; D call uncertain. The CDR3 is 14 residues long. V was clipped by 3 bases and J by 4 bases, with 13 bases between them. CDR3 sequence (DNA): TGTGCCAGCAGTTTTAGGCACGGTTCGTACGAGCAGTACTTC. This codes for CASSFRHGSYEQYF.

The chain couples TRBV20-1 to TRBJ2-4; D might be TRBD1 (7 bases). The J call is doubtful: the DNA matches TRBJ2-7 better. This CDR3 has 12 amino acids. Germline assignment: CDR1 DFQATT and CDR2 SNEGSKA (reference sequence). Written as DNA, the CDR3 is TGCAGTGCAGCGACAGGGACTTACGAGCAGTACTTC. The encoded protein is CSAATGTYEQYF.

This chain connects TRBV20-1 to TRBJ2-5; TRBD2 matches at 9 bases. CDR3 size: 14 residues. Trimming at V came to 3 bases and at J to 4 bases, leaving 6 bases not matched to a gene. The germline gives CDR1 DFQATT, CDR2 SNEGSKA (reference sequence). In DNA form, the CDR3 reads TGCAGTGCTAGGCTTAGCGGGGGTTCAGAGACCCAGTACTTC. Protein sequence: CSARLSGGSETQYF.

J is TRBJ2-7 and V is TRBV5-5, with a tentative D call TRBD2 (6 bases). Near its end, the DNA agrees better with TRBJ2-5, so the J call may be wrong. This CDR3 region has 15 residues. Germline assignment: CDR1 SGHKS and CDR2 YYEKEE (reference sequence). Here the CDR3 DNA reads TGTGCCAGCAGCTTGCGGGAGCTGGGCTGGGAGACCCAGTACTTC. Translation: CASSLRELGWETQYF.

The gene calls are TRBV10-3 and TRBJ2-3, with 9 positions matching TRBD2. From germline, CDR1 is ENHRY and CDR2 SYGVKD. The CDR3 consists of 15 residues. V was clipped by 6 bases and J by 2 bases; unmatched bases: 6. The CDR3 DNA reads TGTGCCATCAGGCAAGCGGGAGGCGTCACAGATACGCAGTATTTT. Translating it yields CAIRQAGGVTDTQYF.

This clonotype was seen a few times. The chain is built from TRBV28 and TRBJ2-7; perhaps TRBD2 as D (6 bases). Germline CDR1 and CDR2: MDHEN and SYDVKM. Between the trimmed V and J ends, which lost 10 bases and 0 bases, there was a span of 16 bases. The CDR3 runs 14 residues. The CDR3 bases are TGTGCCATCAATACCGGGGACTTCTCCTACGAGCAGTACTTC. Residues: CAINTGDFSYEQYF.

This sequence joins TRBV6-5 and TRBJ2-3; 9 bases match TRBD2. J gave up 5 bases and V 2 bases, and 5 bases lay outside the gene matches. Germline lookup yields CDR1 MNHEY and CDR2 SVGAGI. The CDR3 consists of 15 residues. The CDR3 bases are TGTGCCAGCAGTTACGCTAGCGGGACGGGAGATACGCAGTATTTT. Amino acid sequence: CASSYASGTGDTQYF.